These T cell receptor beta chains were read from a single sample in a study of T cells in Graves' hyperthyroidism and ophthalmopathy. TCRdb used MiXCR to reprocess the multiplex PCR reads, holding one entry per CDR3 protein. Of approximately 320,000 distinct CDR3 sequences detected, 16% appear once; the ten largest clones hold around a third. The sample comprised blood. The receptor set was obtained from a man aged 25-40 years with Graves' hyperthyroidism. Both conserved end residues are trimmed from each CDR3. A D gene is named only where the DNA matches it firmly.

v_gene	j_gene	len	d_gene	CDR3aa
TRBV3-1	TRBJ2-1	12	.	ASSQDGLRGEQF
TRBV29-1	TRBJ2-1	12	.	SVVETPLGDEQF
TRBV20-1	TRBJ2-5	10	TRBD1	SASRGQGTQY
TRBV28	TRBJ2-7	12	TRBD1	ASRTGTGPYEQY
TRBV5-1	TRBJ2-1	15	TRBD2	ASSLVPAGGPDNEQF
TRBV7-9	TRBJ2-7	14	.	ASSLEGRFTSYEQY
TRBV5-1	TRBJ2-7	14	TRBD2	ASKLVVGGSTYEQY
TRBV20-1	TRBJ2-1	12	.	SASAETDYNEQF
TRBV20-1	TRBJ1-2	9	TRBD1	SAVGQPGYT
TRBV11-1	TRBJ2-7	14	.	ASSHPRGGETYEQY
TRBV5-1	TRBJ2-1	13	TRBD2	ASSLAAGGPGEQF
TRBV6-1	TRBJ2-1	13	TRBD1	ASSYRGWKFNEQF
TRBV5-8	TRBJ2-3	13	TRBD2	AGSLVAGGADTQY
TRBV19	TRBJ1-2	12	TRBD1	ASSARQGYYGYT
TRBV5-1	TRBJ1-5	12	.	ASSLIGADQPQH
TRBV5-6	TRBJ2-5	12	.	ASSLRMDQETQY
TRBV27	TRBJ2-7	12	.	ASSDSPVGNEQY
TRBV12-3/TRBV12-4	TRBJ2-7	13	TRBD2	ASSSGLAGVLEQY
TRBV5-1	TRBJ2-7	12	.	ASSLNAQGSEQY
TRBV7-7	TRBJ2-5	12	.	ASSIGHLQETQY
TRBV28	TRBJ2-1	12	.	ASSPGGIYNEQF
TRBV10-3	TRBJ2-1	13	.	AISEPGQQYNEQF
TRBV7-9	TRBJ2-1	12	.	ASSLQRNYNEQF
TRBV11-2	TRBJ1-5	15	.	ASSLDRGAHSNQPQH
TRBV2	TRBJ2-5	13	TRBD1	ASRHGQASIETQY
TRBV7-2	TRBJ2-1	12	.	ASSLAGINNEQF
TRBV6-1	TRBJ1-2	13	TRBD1	ASSQTDRTLYGYT
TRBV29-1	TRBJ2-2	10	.	TFVGDTGELF
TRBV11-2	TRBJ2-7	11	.	ASSLGFSGEQY
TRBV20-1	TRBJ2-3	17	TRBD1	SANPGQGPGGLNTDTQY
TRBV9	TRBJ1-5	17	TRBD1	ASSAGWTGDRLGNQPQH
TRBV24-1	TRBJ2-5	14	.	ATSDSGQTLEETQY
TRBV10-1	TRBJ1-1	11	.	ASGSSGGSRAF
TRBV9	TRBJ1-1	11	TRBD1	ASSGPGTVGAF
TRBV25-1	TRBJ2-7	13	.	ASSEGVRPTYEQY
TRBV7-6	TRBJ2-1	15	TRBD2	ASSETSGRRLYNEQF
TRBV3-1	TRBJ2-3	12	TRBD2	ASSQALASHTQY